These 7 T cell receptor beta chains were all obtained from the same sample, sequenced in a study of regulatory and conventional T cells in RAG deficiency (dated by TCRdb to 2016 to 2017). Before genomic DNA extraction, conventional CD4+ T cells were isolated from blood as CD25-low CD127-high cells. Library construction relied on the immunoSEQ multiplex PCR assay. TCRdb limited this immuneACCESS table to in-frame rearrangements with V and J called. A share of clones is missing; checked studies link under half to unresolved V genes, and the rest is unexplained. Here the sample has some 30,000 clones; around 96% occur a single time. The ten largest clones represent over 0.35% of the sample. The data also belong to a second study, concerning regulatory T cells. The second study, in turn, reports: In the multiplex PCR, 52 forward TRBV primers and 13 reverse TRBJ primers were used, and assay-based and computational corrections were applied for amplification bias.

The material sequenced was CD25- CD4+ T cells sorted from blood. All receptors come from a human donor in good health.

DNA of the CDR3: TGTGCCAGCAAAGAGAAGGGGTTGGACTATGGCTACACCTTC. Translation: CASKEKGLDYGYTF. The chain joins TRBV5-4 to TRBJ1-2; D is perhaps TRBD1 (5 bases). The germline gives CDR1 SGHNT, CDR2 YYREEE (reference sequence). The CDR3 totals 14 residues. V lost 6 bases, J lost 3 bases, and 15 bases lay in between.

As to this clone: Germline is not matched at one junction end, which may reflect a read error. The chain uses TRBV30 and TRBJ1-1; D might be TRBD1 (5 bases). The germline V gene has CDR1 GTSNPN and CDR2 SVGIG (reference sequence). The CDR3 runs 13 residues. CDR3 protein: CAWIRQPNTEAFF. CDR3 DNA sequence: TGTGCGTGGATTCGACAGCCGAACACTGAAGCTTTCTTT.

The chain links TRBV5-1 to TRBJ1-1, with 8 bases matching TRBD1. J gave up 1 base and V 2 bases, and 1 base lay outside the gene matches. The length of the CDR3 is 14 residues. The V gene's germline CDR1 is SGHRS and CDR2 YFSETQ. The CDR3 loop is CASSFTGGNTEAFF. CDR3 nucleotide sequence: TGCGCCAGCAGCTTCACAGGGGGGAACACTGAAGCTTTCTTT.

The CDR3 loop is CSTDISPEVPEAFF. In nucleotides, the CDR3 is TGCAGCACTGACATTTCCCCCGAAGTCCCTGAAGCTTTCTTT. The J gene is TRBJ1-1, the V gene TRBV29-1; D gene ambiguous. Germline assignment: CDR1 SQVTM and CDR2 ANQGSEA. V was trimmed by 8 bases and J by 6 bases, leaving 22 bases between them. The CDR3 spans 14 residues.

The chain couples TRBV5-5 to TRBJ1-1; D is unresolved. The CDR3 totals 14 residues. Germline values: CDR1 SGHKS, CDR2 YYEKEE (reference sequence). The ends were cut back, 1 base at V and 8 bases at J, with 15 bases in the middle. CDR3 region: CASSLKGDLGEAFF. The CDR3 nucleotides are TGTGCCAGCAGCTTGAAGGGAGACCTGGGCGAAGCTTTCTTT.

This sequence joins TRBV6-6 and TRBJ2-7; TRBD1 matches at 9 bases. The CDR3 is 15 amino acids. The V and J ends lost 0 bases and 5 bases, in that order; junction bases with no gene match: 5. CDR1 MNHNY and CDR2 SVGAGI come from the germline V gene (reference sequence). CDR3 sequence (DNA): TGTGCCAGCAGTTACTCGGGACAGGGCTACAACGAGCAGTACTTC. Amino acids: CASSYSGQGYNEQYF.

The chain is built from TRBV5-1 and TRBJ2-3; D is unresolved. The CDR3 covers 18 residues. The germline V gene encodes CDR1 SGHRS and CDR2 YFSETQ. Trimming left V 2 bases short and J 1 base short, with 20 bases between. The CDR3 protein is CASSFGAEVVPGTDTQYF. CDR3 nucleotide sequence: TGCGCCAGCAGCTTTGGAGCCGAGGTCGTCCCTGGCACAGATACGCAGTATTTT.